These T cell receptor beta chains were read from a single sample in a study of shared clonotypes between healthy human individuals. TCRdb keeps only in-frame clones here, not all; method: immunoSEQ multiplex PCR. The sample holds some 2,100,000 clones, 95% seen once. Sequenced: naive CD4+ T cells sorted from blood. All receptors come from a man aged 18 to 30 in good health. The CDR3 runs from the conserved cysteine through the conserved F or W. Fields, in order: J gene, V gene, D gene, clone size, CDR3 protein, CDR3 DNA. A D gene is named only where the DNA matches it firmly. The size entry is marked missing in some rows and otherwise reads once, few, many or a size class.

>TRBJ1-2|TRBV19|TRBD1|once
CASKDRGYGYTF
TGTGCCAGCAAGGACAGGGGTTATGGCTACACCTTC
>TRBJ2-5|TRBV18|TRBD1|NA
CASSPKDRGGVYQETQYF
TGTGCCAGCTCACCAAAGGACAGGGGAGGGGTGTACCAAGAGACCCAGTACTTC
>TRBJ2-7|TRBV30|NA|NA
CAWSAGSFYEQYF
TGTGCCTGGAGTGCAGGGAGTTTCTACGAGCAGTACTTC
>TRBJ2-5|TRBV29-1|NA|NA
CSVEWGTPLQETQYF
TGCAGCGTTGAATGGGGGACACCCCTCCAAGAGACCCAGTACTTC
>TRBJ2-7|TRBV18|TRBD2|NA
CASSPRAGDEQYF
TGTGCCAGCTCACCTAGGGCGGGGGACGAGCAGTACTTC
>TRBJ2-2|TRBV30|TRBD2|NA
CAWKGTSKAGELFF
TGTGCCTGGAAAGGGACTAGTAAAGCCGGGGAGCTGTTTTTT
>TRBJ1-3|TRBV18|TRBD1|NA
CASSTGTGGYSGNTIYF
TGTGCCAGCTCAACTGGGACAGGGGGCTACTCTGGAAACACCATATATTTT
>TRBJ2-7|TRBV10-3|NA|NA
CAISDVEEQYF
TGTGCCATCAGTGACGTCGAAGAGCAGTACTTC
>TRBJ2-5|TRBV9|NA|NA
CASSADVRETQYF
TGTGCCAGCAGCGCCGACGTGAGGGAGACCCAGTACTTC
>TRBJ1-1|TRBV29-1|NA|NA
CSVEVGAEAFF
TGCAGCGTTGAGGTGGGGGCTGAAGCTTTCTTT
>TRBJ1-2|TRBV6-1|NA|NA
CASRPVGGPYGYTF
TGTGCCAGCCGGCCGGTGGGGGGCCCCTATGGCTACACCTTC
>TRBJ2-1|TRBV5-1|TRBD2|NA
CASSVRLAGEYNEQFF
TGCGCCAGCAGCGTTCGACTAGCGGGGGAGTACAATGAGCAGTTCTTC
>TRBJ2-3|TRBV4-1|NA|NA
CASSPLGGSTDTQYF
TGCGCCAGCAGCCCGCTGGGCGGTAGCACAGATACGCAGTATTTT
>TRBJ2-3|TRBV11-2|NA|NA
CASSLLGSSTDTQYF
TGTGCCAGCAGCTTATTAGGGTCTAGCACAGATACGCAGTATTTT
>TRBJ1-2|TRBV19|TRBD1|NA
CASSASRTGNNYGYTF
TGTGCCAGTAGTGCTTCTAGGACAGGCAATAACTATGGCTACACCTTC
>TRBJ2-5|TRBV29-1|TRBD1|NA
CSVRDSGETQYF
TGCAGCGTTCGGGACAGCGGAGAGACCCAGTACTTC
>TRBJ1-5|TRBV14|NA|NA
CASSRTGKYQPQHF
TGTGCCAGCAGCAGGACGGGAAAATATCAGCCCCAGCATTTT
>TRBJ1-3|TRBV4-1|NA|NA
CASSHSRDTAANTIYF
TGCGCCAGCAGCCATAGCCGGGACACCGCGGCGAACACCATATATTTT
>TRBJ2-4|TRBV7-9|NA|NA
CASSFKGGKNIQYF
TGTGCCAGCAGCTTTAAGGGAGGTAAAAACATTCAGTACTTC
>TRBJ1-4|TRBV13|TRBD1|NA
CASSSLRDRLRATNEKLFF
TGTGCCAGCAGCTCCCTGAGGGACAGGCTTCGGGCAACTAATGAAAAACTGTTTTTT
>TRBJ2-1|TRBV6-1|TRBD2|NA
CASSLEGTRKQFF
TGTGCCAGCAGTCTGGAAGGGACTAGGAAGCAGTTCTTC
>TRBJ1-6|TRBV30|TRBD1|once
CAWGRDSNSPLHF
TGTGCCTGGGGTCGGGACAGCAATTCACCCCTCCACTTT
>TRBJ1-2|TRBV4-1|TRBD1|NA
CASSPGQGGIGYGYTF
TGCGCCAGCAGCCCGGGACAGGGGGGTATTGGTTATGGCTACACCTTC
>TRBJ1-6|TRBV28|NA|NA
CASSPDSRITPLHF
TGTGCCAGCAGCCCGGACAGCCGAATTACACCCCTCCACTTT